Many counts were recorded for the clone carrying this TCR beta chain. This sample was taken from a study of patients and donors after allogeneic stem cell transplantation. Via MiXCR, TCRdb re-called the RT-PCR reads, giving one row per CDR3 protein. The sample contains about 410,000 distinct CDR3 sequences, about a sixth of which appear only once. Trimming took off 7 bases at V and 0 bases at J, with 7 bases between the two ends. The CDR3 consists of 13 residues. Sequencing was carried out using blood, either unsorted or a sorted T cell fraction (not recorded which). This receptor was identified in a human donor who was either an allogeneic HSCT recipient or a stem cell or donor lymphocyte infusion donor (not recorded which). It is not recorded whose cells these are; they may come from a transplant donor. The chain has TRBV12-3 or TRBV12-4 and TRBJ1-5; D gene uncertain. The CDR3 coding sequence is TGTGCCAGCAAAGACGGTAGCAATCAGCCCCAGCATTTT. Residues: CASKDGSNQPQHF.